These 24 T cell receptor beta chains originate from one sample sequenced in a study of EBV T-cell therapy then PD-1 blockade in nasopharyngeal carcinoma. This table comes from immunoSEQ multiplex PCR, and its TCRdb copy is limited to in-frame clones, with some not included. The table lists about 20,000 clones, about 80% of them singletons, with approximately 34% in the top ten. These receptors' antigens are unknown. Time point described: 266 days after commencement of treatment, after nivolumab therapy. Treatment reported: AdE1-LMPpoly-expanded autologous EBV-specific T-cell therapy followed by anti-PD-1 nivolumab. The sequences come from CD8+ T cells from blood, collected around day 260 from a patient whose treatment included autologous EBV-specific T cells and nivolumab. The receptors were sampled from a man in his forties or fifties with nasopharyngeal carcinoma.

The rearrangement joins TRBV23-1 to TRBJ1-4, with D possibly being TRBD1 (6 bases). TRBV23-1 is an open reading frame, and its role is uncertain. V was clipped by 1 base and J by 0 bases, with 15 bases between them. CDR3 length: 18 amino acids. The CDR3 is CASSQYPDSDATNEKLFF. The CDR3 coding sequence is TGCGCCAGCAGTCAATATCCGGACAGTGATGCAACTAATGAAAAACTGTTTTTT.

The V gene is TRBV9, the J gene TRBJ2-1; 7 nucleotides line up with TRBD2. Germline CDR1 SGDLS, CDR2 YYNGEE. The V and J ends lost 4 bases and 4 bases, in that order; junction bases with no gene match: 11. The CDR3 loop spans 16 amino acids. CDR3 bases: TGTGCCAGCAGCCCCCGGGCTAGCGGTGTTTACAATGAGCAGTTCTTC. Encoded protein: CASSPRASGVYNEQFF.

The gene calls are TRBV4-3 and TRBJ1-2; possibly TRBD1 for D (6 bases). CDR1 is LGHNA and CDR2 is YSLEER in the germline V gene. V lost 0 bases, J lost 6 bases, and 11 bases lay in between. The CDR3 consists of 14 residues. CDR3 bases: TGCGCCAGCAGCCAAGATTGGGGGCGGGATGGCTACACCTTC. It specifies CASSQDWGRDGYTF.

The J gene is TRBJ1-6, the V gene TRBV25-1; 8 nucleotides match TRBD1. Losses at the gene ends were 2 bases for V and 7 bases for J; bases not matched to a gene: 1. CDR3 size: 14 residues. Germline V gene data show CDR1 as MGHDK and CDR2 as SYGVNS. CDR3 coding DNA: TGTGCCAGCAGTGAAGGACAGGGAAATTCACCCCTCCACTTT. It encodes CASSEGQGNSPLHF. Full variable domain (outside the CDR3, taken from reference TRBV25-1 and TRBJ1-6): EADIYQTPRYLVIGTGKKITLECSQTMGHDKMYWYQQDPGMELHLIHYSYGVNSTEKGDLSSESTVSRIRTEHFPLTLESARPSHTSQYLCASSEGQGNSPLHFGNGTRLTVT.

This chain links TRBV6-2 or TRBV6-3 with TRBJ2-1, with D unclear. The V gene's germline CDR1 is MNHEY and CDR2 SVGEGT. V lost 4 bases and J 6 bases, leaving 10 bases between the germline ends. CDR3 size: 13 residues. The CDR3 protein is CASSLTESNEQFF. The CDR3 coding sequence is TGTGCCAGCAGTTTAACCGAATCCAATGAGCAGTTCTTC.

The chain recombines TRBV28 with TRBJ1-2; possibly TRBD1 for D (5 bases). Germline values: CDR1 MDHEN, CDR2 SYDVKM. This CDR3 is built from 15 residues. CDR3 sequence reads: CGIKEDGTTNYGYTF. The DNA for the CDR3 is TGTGGCATCAAAGAGGACGGGACGACTAACTATGGCTACACCTTC.

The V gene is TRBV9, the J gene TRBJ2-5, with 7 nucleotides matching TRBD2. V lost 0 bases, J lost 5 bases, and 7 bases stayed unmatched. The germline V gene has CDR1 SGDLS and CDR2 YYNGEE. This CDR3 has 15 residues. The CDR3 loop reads CASSVGGGGLETQYF. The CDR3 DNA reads TGTGCCAGCAGCGTAGGAGGCGGGGGACTGGAGACCCAGTACTTC.

CDR3 nucleotide sequence: TGTGCCAGCAGTGAAGCGACAGGGTTGTCTTTAAACGGCTACACCTTC. Encoded protein: CASSEATGLSLNGYTF. The chain carries TRBV2 and TRBJ1-2; TRBD1 matches at 7 bases. J gave up 8 bases and V 0 bases, and 12 bases lay outside the gene matches. The CDR3 covers 16 residues. The germline gives CDR1 SNHLY, CDR2 FYNNEI. The variable domain in full, with the rest retrieved from reference TRBV2 and TRBJ1-2, is EPEVTQTPSHQVTQMGQEVILRCVPISNHLYFYWYRQILGQKVEFLVSFYNNEISEKSEIFDDQFSVERPDGSNFTLKIRSTKLEDSAMYFCASSEATGLSLNGYTFGSGTRLTVV.

The CDR3, as DNA: TGTGCCAGCAGTCCTAGCGGGGACACCGGGGAGCTGTTTTTT. Protein sequence: CASSPSGDTGELFF. The gene calls are TRBV25-1 and TRBJ2-2, with 9 bases aligning to TRBD2. V was clipped by 5 bases and J by 3 bases; unmatched bases: 1. The CDR3 sequence is 14 residues long. The germline CDR1 and CDR2 sequences are MGHDK and SYGVNS.

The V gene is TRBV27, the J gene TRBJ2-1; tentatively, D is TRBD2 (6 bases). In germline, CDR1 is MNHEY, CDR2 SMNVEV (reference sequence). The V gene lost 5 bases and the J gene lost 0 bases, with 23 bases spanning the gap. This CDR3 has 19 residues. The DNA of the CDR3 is TGTGCCAGCAGTCCCCCGGGTGTCTGGGGGGTGAGCTCCTACAATGAGCAGTTCTTC. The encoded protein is CASSPPGVWGVSSYNEQFF.

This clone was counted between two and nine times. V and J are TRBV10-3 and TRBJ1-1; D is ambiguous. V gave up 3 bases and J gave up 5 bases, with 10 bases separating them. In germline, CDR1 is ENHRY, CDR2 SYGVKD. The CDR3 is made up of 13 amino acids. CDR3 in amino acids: CAISEVLGTEAFF. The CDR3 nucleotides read TGTGCCATCAGTGAAGTGTTAGGAACTGAAGCTTTCTTT.

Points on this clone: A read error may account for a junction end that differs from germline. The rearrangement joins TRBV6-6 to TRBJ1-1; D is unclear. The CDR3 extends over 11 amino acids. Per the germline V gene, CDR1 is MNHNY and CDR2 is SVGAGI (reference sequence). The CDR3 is CASSYSSGLIF. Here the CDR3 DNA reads TGTGCCAGCAGTTACTCGTCCGGTTTGATCTTT.

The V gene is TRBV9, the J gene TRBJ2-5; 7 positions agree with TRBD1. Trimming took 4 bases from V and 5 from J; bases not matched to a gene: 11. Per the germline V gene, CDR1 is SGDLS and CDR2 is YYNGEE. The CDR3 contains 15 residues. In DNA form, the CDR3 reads TGTGCCAGCAGCCGAGAAGGGGGCCGATTGGAGACCCAGTACTTC. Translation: CASSREGGRLETQYF.

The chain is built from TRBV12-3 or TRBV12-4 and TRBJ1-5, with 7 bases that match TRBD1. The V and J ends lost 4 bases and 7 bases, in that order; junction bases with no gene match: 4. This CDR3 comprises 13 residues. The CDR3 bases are TGTGCCAGCAGTTCAGGGGGACGGCAGCCCCAGCATTTT. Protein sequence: CASSSGGRQPQHF.

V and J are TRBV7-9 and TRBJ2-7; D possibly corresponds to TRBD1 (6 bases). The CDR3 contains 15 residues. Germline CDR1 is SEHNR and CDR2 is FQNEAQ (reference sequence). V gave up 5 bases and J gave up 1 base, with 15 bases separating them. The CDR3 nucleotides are TGTGCCAGCAGCCCTCGACTTGGGACATCCTACGAGCAGTACTTC. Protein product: CASSPRLGTSYEQYF.

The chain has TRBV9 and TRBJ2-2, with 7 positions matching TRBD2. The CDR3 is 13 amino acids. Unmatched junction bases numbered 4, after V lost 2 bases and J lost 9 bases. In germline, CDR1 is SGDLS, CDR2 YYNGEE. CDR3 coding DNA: TGTGCCAGCAGCGTGGGGGGGATCCGGGAGCTGTTTTTT. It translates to CASSVGGIRELFF.

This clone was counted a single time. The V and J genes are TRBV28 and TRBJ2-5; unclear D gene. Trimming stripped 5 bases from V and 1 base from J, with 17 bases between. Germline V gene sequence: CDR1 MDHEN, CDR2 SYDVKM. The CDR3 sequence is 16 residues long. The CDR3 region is CASSPSAVILQETQYF. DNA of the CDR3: TGTGCCAGCAGTCCCTCCGCGGTTATCCTCCAAGAGACCCAGTACTTC.

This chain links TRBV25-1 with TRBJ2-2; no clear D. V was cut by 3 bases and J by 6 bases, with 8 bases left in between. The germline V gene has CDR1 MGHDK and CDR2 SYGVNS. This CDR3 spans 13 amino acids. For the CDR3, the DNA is TGTGCCAGCAGTGATGTAGTGGCCGGGGAGCTGTTTTTT. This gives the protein CASSDVVAGELFF.

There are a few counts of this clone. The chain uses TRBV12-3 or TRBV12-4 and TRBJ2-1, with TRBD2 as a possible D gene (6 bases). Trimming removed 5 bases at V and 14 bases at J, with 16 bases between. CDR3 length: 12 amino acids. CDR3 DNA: TGTGCCAGCAGTCCCTCGAGGACGGGGGAGTTCTTC. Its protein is CASSPSRTGEFF.

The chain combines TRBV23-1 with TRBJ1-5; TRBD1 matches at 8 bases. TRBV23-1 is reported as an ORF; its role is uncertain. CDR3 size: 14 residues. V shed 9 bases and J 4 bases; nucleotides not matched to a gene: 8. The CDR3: CARRDRSNNQPQHF. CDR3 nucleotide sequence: TGCGCCAGAAGGGACAGGAGTAATAATCAGCCCCAGCATTTT.

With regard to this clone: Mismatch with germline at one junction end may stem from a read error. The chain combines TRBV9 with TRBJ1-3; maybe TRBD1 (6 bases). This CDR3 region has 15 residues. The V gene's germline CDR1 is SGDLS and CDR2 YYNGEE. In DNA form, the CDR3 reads TGCGCCAGCAGCGTAGGGGGGGGTTCTGGAAACACCATATATTTT. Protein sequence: CASSVGGGSGNTIYF.

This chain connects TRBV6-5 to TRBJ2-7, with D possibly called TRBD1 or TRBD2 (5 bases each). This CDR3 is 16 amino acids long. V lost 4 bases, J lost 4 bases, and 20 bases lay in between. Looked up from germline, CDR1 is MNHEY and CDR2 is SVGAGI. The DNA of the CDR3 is TGTGCCAGCAGTTGGGGACCCGACAGTACCGAGTACGAGCAGTACTTC. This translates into CASSWGPDSTEYEQYF.

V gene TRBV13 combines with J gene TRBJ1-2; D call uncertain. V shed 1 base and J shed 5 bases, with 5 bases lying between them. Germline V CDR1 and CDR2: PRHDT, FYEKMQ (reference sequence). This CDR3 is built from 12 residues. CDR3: CASSLAAYGYTF. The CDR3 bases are TGTGCCAGCAGCTTAGCCGCTTATGGCTACACCTTC.

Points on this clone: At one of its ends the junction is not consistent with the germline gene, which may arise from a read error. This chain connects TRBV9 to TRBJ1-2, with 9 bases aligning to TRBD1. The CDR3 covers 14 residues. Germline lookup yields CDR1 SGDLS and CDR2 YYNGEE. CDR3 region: CASRVGQGNYGYTF. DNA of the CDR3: TGTGCCAGCAGGGTAGGACAGGGGAACTATGGCTACACCTTC.